These 3 T cell receptor beta chains were all obtained from the same sample, sequenced in a study of cytomegalovirus exposure and HLA in healthy donors. This PCR relied on a set of 60 Vbeta primers and 13 Jbeta primers. Method: immunoSEQ multiplex PCR; TCRdb's copy keeps in-frame clones and lacks some. The sample lists hundreds of thousands of clones, roughly 84% occurring once. Sequenced material: PBMCs. Receptor source: a girl aged 2 to 10 in good health and CMV-seronegative.

V and J are TRBV5-1 and TRBJ1-2; 8 bases agree with TRBD1. Germline values: CDR1 SGHRS, CDR2 YFSETQ. CDR3 size: 14 residues. The V gene end was trimmed by 0 bases and the J gene end by 6 bases; junction bases not matched to a gene: 4. This CDR3 reads CASSLDGTGHGYTF. CDR3 sequence (DNA): TGCGCCAGCAGCTTGGACGGGACAGGCCATGGCTACACCTTC.

This clone has a single count. The genes are TRBV19 and TRBJ1-2; D perhaps matches TRBD1 (5 bases). CDR1 and CDR2 from the germline V gene are LNHDA and SQIVND (reference sequence). This CDR3 region has 13 residues. Trimming stripped 3 bases from V and 4 bases from J, with 9 bases between. Here the CDR3 reads CASSIDRAYGYTF. CDR3 nucleotides: TGTGCCAGTAGTATCGACAGAGCCTATGGCTACACCTTC.

This chain connects TRBV19 to TRBJ1-2; 9 bases agree with TRBD1. The CDR3 spans 16 residues. CDR1 and CDR2 from the germline V gene are LNHDA and SQIVND (reference sequence). J gave up 0 bases and V 5 bases, and 7 bases lay outside the gene matches. CDR3 bases: TGTGCCAGTAGTTGGGGACAGGGCTACACTAACTATGGCTACACCTTC. Protein: CASSWGQGYTNYGYTF.